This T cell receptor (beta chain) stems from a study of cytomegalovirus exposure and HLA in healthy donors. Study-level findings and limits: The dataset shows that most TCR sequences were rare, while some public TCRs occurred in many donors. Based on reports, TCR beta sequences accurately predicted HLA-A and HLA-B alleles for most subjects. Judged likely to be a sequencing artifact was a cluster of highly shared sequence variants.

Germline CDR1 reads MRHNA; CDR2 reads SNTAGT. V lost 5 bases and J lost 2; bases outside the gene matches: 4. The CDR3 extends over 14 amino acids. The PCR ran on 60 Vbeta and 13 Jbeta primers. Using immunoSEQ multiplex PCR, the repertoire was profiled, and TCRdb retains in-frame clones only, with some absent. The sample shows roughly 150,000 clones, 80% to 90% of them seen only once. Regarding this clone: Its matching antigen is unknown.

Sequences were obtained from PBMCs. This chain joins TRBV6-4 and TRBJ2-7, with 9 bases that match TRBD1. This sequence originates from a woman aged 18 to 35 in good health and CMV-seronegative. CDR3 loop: CASSSGQGPYEQYF. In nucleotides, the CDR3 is TGTGCCAGCAGTTCAGGACAGGGGCCCTACGAGCAGTACTTC.